These 6 T cell receptor beta chains were sequenced from one sample in a study of response to subunit inactivated influenza vaccine. Via MiXCR, TCRdb re-called the RT-PCR reads, giving one row per CDR3 protein. The repertoire includes about 540,000 distinct CDR3 sequences, approximately 20% of them detected once, and about 2.8% sits in the top ten. The sample also formed part of further work on T cells expressing NK-cell markers. That work contributes: In generating TCR beta cDNA, 5'RACE template switching with UMIs was used.

The source material was CD4+ T cells sorted from PBMCs, sampled less than 13 days after vaccination. These receptor sequences come from a man in his forties or fifties who received an inactivated influenza vaccine.

This clonotype was picked up a small number of times. V gene TRBV6-1 combines with J gene TRBJ1-6, with a possible D match to TRBD1 (5 bases). CDR1 is MNHNS, CDR2 SASEGT, per germline. The CDR3 is 17 amino acids. Trimming took off 6 bases at V and 9 bases at J, with 24 bases between the two ends. The CDR3 loop reads CASRKRTAGTGGSPLHF. CDR3 nucleotides: TGTGCCAGCAGAAAACGAACCGCGGGGACGGGCGGTTCACCCCTCCACTTT.

The chain carries TRBV5-1 and TRBJ2-3; no firm D call. The germline V gene encodes CDR1 SGHRS and CDR2 YFSETQ. V lost 5 bases, J lost 0 bases, and 10 bases lay in between. The CDR3 spans 14 residues. This chain's CDR3 is CASRVAASTDTQYF. CDR3 nucleotides: TGCGCCAGCAGGGTGGCAGCTAGCACAGATACGCAGTATTTT.

This clonotype was picked up a small number of times. V is TRBV7-9 and J is TRBJ2-5; 9 nucleotides line up with TRBD2. The CDR3 loop spans 17 amino acids. Trimming took 1 base from V and 5 from J; bases not matched to a gene: 11. Germline V gene data show CDR1 as SEHNR and CDR2 as FQNEAQ (reference sequence). The CDR3 nucleotides read TGTGCCAGCAGCTTAGGCGGGGGGGCGGATAGGCCCGAGACCCAGTACTTC. This encodes CASSLGGGADRPETQYF.

This clonotype was found many times. The chain joins TRBV12-3 or TRBV12-4 to TRBJ1-1; maybe TRBD1 (5 bases). Trimming cost V 7 bases and J 4 bases, with 13 bases left between them. This CDR3 region has 13 residues. The CDR3 DNA sequence: TGTGCCAGCACCGCAAGGGGCGGCACTGAAGCTTTCTTT. Translated, it gives CASTARGGTEAFF.

The gene calls are TRBV11-1 and TRBJ1-1; D is ambiguous. CDR1 is SGHAT and CDR2 is FQDESV in the germline V gene (reference sequence). The CDR3 has 13 residues. Deletions cut 6 bases from V and 9 bases from J, with 17 bases between. Written as DNA, the CDR3 is TGTGCCAGCAGTCCGGCCCTAACTGGACAAGCTTTCTTT. Protein: CASSPALTGQAFF.

This clonotype appeared a few times. The chain links TRBV28 to TRBJ2-3; D unresolved. Trimming took off 3 bases at V and 4 bases at J, with 14 bases between the two ends. The germline V gene encodes CDR1 MDHEN and CDR2 SYDVKM. This CDR3 contains 15 residues. The CDR3 sequence is CASSLSGLSADTQYF. The CDR3 region has the DNA TGTGCCAGCAGTTTGTCGGGTCTAAGCGCAGATACGCAGTATTTT.